Listed here is a single T cell receptor beta chain. Its recognized antigen is unknown. Qualities for individual bases were not recorded, and no much larger clone is one base off. Whole blood was collected in K2EDTA tubes by collaborating institutions according to the institutions' own protocols. Collaborator samples were shipped for TCRbeta analysis as frozen whole blood, isolated PBMCs, or DNA extracted from either sample type. TCRbeta CDR3 regions were amplified from genomic DNA by means of the immunoSEQ Assay, a bias-controlled multiplex PCR. The published analysis was carried out like this. Within the assay, amplification of reference gene primers was used to estimate how many nucleated cells each sample contained. To quantify the absolute abundance of each unique TCRbeta CDR3 rearrangement, sequence reads were collapsed and filtered. For each sample, productive Simpson clonality was calculated as the square root of Simpson's diversity index over productive rearrangements. Here the immuneACCESS table is served through TCRdb, limited to in-frame sequences with V and J called. Missing clones are a known gap in these copies; in checked studies unresolved V genes cover under half, and the rest lacks a known reason. V and J calls and clone size follow that table, whereas D and trimming were derived from the DNA. The sample includes some 21,000 clones, with roughly 75% observed a single time. Roughly 13% of the sample rests with the top ten.

Spanning cysteine to phenylalanine, the CDR3 consists of 14 amino acids. The sequence is cut down to CDR3 DNA, 42 bases in frame from base 1. Trimming accounts for 4 bases at V and 4 bases at J, while the number of junction bases matched to no gene is 5. Reading the germline V gene (reference sequence) gives CDR1 LGHDT and CDR2 YNNKEL. The sample comes from a study of blood T cell repertoires in COVID-19 (TCRdb year 2020). With regard to the full study: The collaborator samples originated in the United States, Italy and Spain and spanned the acute and convalescent phases of COVID-19. The repertoires were released in a freely available public database meant as a resource for research on the immune response to SARS-CoV-2. Sample metadata almost always included a de-identified subject ID, COVID-19 status, age in years and sex. The dataset comprised deeply sampled blood TCRbeta repertoires from subjects exposed to, actively infected with, or recovered from COVID-19. The samples were drawn from two sources: the first 160 participants of the ongoing ImmuneRACE study, and fewer than 1,500 subjects contributed by 6 global collaborators. Where HLA class I and class II types were available, the types were taken from metadata supplied by the sample provider, not from assay-based typing. The material from the prospective study consisted of cDNA or gDNA derived from T cells, B-cell-depleted T cells, or PBMCs.

Overall study outcomes, separate from this receptor: The amount of clinical and demographic metadata varied by source and participant and was provided uncurated.

The sequenced sample consisted of peripheral blood. The V gene is TRBV3-1 (or the pseudogene TRBV3-2) and the J gene is TRBJ1-2; TRBD1 fits 8 bases in the junction. The receptor comes from a man aged 55 to 70 with active COVID-19. The CDR3 reads CASSPHTGGYGYTF. The DNA sequence is given as TGTGCCAGCAGCCCCCACACAGGGGGCTATGGCTACACCTTC.